The rows below give T cell receptor beta chains drawn from one sample of a study of shared clonotypes between healthy human individuals. The repertoire was sequenced with immunoSEQ multiplex PCR; TCRdb's copy has only in-frame clones and lacks some. The table shows some 2 million clones, with less than 95% occurring only once. The specimen was naive CD8+ T cells sorted from blood. These receptors were collected from a man younger than 30 in good health. CDR3s include the opening cysteine and the closing phenylalanine or tryptophan. The D gene is left open where the match is weak. Clone size is given for some rows only: seen once, a few or many times, or a class if the clone is expanded.

abundance | j_gene | v_gene | d_gene | CDR3nt | CDR3aa
- | TRBJ2-3 | TRBV30 | TRBD2 | TGTGCCTGGAATCTAGCGGCTAGCACAGATACGCAGTATTTT | CAWNLAASTDTQYF
- | TRBJ2-7 | TRBV27 | TRBD2 | TGTGCCAGCAGACTAGCGGGAAACGAGCAGTACTTC | CASRLAGNEQYF
once | TRBJ2-1 | TRBV7-9 | TRBD2 | TGTGCCAGCAGCCGGACTAGCGGAAACTACAATGAGCAGTTCTTC | CASSRTSGNYNEQFF
- | TRBJ2-7 | TRBV4-2 | - | TGTGCCAGCAGCTCTCAAGACTACGAGCAGTACTTC | CASSSQDYEQYF
- | TRBJ2-7 | TRBV10-2 | - | TGCGCCAGCGCGGTAAATAGCGGCCCCTACGAGCAGTACTTC | CASAVNSGPYEQYF
- | TRBJ1-1 | TRBV4-3 | - | TGCGCCAGCAGCCAAGTTCTCCTCTCCGCTGAAGCTTTCTTT | CASSQVLLSAEAFF
- | TRBJ1-1 | TRBV10-1 | TRBD1 | TGCGCCAGCAGTGAAACAGGGGGCACTGAAGCTTTCTTT | CASSETGGTEAFF
- | TRBJ2-4 | TRBV15 | TRBD2 | TGTGCCACCAGCAGAGGGACTAGCGGGGTTAACATTCAGTACTTC | CATSRGTSGVNIQYF
- | TRBJ1-1 | TRBV25-1 | - | TGTGCCAGCAGTGAATATCCACGGGAAGAGAACACTGAAGCTTTCTTT | CASSEYPREENTEAFF
- | TRBJ2-7 | TRBV13 | - | TGTGCCAGCAGCTTGGCAGACTCCTACGAGCAGTACTTC | CASSLADSYEQYF
- | TRBJ1-1 | TRBV9 | - | TGTGCCAGCAGCGACTTAGGGATTGGGAACACTGAAGCTTTCTTT | CASSDLGIGNTEAFF
- | TRBJ1-2 | TRBV7-9 | - | TGTGCCAGCAGCTCATCCCATTATGGCTACACCTTC | CASSSSHYGYTF
- | TRBJ2-1 | TRBV6-1 | TRBD2 | TGTGCCAGCAGTGGCCGACTAGCGGGGGCCTTATACAATGAGCAGTTCTTC | CASSGRLAGALYNEQFF
- | TRBJ1-1 | TRBV18 | TRBD1 | TGTGCCAGCTCACCGGGACAGGGGTACACTGAAGCTTTCTTT | CASSPGQGYTEAFF
few | TRBJ2-1 | TRBV11-2 | - | TGTGCCAGCAGCTTCTATGAGCAGTTCTTC | CASSFYEQFF
- | TRBJ2-2 | TRBV13 | TRBD2 | TGTGCCAGCAGCTTAGGGGATAGCGGGAAGTACGGGGAGCTGTTTTTT | CASSLGDSGKYGELFF
- | TRBJ2-6 | TRBV27 | TRBD2 | TGTGCCAGCAGTTTATGGGCTAGCGGAGTCAGCTCTGGGGCCAACGTCCTGACTTTC | CASSLWASGVSSGANVLTF
- | TRBJ2-7 | TRBV4-1 | - | TGCGCCAGCAGCCAAGAGTCGGCCCTTTACGAGCAGTACTTC | CASSQESALYEQYF
- | TRBJ2-1 | TRBV11-2 | - | TGTGCCAGCAGCCATACAGGGATAGATTACAATGAGCAGTTCTTC | CASSHTGIDYNEQFF
- | TRBJ2-7 | TRBV7-8 | TRBD1 | TGTGCCAGCAGCCACCGGGACAGGCCTTACGAGCAGTACTTC | CASSHRDRPYEQYF
- | TRBJ1-5 | TRBV25-1 | TRBD1 | TGTGCCAGCAGTGAAATAGGGGGCCAGCCCCAGCATTTT | CASSEIGGQPQHF
- | TRBJ2-1 | TRBV2 | TRBD2 | TGTGCCAGCAGGGTGGGGCCTAGCGGGGGGATGGACAATGAGCAGTTCTTC | CASRVGPSGGMDNEQFF
once | TRBJ1-6 | TRBV9 | - | TGTGCCAGCAGCTCCGGGGGGGGAAATTCACCCCTCCACTTT | CASSSGGGNSPLHF
- | TRBJ1-6 | TRBV27 | - | TGTGCCAGCAGTGGTGGGGGGGACTCAGATTCACCCCTCCACTTT | CASSGGGDSDSPLHF
- | TRBJ1-1 | TRBV5-1 | - | TGCGCCAGCAGCTTGGGAGGGGCCCCTGAAGCTTTCTTT | CASSLGGAPEAFF
- | TRBJ2-7 | TRBV10-2 | - | TGCGCCAGCAGCGTGGAGTTCTACGAGCAGTACTTC | CASSVEFYEQYF
- | TRBJ1-5 | TRBV11-2 | - | TGTGCCAGCAGCGATCACAGGGAAGGCAATCAGCCCCAGCATTTT | CASSDHREGNQPQHF
- | TRBJ2-7 | TRBV6-6 | - | TGTGCCAGCAGTTACGGGGGGCCGGTGTACGAGCAGTACTTC | CASSYGGPVYEQYF
- | TRBJ2-1 | TRBV7-3 | TRBD1 | TGTGCCAGCAGCCCTACAGGGGGCGCTTACAATGAGCAGTTCTTC | CASSPTGGAYNEQFF
- | TRBJ2-5 | TRBV5-3 | - | TGTGCCAGACCGAAACAGGCTCGGCAAGAGACCCAGTACTTC | CARPKQARQETQYF
- | TRBJ2-7 | TRBV5-1 | TRBD1 | TGCGCCAGCAGCCCGACAGGGCTTGGCCTCTCCTACGAGCAGTACTTC | CASSPTGLGLSYEQYF